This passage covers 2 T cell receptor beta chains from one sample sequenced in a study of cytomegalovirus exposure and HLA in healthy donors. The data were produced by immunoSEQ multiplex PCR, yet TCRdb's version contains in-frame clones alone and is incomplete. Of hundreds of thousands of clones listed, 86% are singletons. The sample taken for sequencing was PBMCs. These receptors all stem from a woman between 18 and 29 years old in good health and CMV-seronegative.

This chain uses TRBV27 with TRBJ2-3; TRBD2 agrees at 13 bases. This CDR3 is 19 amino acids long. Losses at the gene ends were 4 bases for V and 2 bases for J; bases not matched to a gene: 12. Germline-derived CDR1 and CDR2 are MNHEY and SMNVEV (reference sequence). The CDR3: CASSWTSGRGGRDTDTQYF. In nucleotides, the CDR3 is TGTGCCAGCAGTTGGACTAGCGGGAGAGGGGGACGTGACACAGATACGCAGTATTTT.

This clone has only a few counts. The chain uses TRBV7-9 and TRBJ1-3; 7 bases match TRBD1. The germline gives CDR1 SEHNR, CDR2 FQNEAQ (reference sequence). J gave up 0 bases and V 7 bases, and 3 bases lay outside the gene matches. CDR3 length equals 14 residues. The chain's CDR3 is CASNDRVSGNTIYF. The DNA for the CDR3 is TGTGCCAGCAACGACAGGGTCTCTGGAAACACCATATATTTT.